The T cell receptor beta chain under discussion was sequenced for a study of blood T cell repertoires in COVID-19. Study-level information: The United States, Italy and Spain provided the acute and convalescent COVID-19 samples. Sources were T cells, B-cell-depleted T cells, or PBMCs; the material itself was cDNA or gDNA.

Original analysis: Amplified reference gene primers provided the basis for estimating nucleated cell counts. Using immunoSEQ multiplex PCR, the repertoire was profiled, and TCRdb retains in-frame clones only, with some absent. V and J calls and clone size are those listed in that table; D and trimming were worked out from the DNA. The top ten clones hold approximately 5.6% of a sample with 99,000 or so clones, around 90% of them seen once. A single count supports this clone. Trimming cost V 9 bases and J 5 bases; bases outside gene matches: 13. This CDR3 has 15 amino acids. The germline V gene encodes CDR1 MDHEN and CDR2 SYDVKM.

The source of this sequence is a human donor in a cohort sampled during active COVID-19. Input material: peripheral blood. The V and J genes are TRBV28 and TRBJ2-7; the match to TRBD2 covers 10 bases. CDR3 nucleotide sequence: TGTGCCAGTAAGCGGGAGGGCCGTTTAAGCCACGAGCAGTACTTC. This encodes CASKREGRLSHEQYF.